Following are 24 T cell receptor beta chains from one sample sequenced in a study of T cells expressing NK-cell markers. TCRdb re-called the 5' RACE reads and catalogs CDR3 proteins one per entry, DNA excluded. Its clone listing holds 350,000 to 450,000 distinct CDR3 sequences. Sequencing was done on a sample of blood T cells: a sorted CD56 or NKG2C T cell subset, CD4+ or CD8+ T cells, or bulk PBMC T cells (not recorded which). Receptors originate from a man aged 18-75 years in good health.

V is TRBV20-1 and J is TRBJ2-5; TCRdb's assignment of TRBD2 cannot be checked, as there is no DNA. This CDR3 is built from 15 residues. Germline V gene data show CDR1 as DFQATT and CDR2 as SNEGSKA (reference sequence). The CDR3 region is CSAITSGGLQETQYF.

The chain recombines TRBV4-2 with TRBJ1-1. The CDR3 sequence is 17 residues long. Germline V gives CDR1 LGHNA, CDR2 YNFKEQ. CDR3 sequence reads: CASSQDLTAGVNTEAFF.

This chain joins TRBV12-3 or TRBV12-4 and TRBJ2-5; TCRdb reports TRBD2, a call that lacks DNA to check it against. This CDR3 contains 14 residues. CDR3 sequence: CASRRTEWKETQYF.

This chain links TRBV20-1 with TRBJ2-5; TCRdb returns TRBD2, unconfirmable since there is no DNA. Germline V gene lookup returns CDR1 DFQATT and CDR2 SNEGSKA (reference sequence). The CDR3 is 16 residues long. The CDR3: CSARDLSGGALETQYF.

V gene TRBV20-1 combines with J gene TRBJ2-5. This CDR3 region has 11 residues. Germline-derived CDR1 and CDR2 are DFQATT and SNEGSKA (reference sequence). The CDR3 here is CSAPTEETQYF.

This chain uses TRBV10-3 with TRBJ1-5. Germline lookup yields CDR1 ENHRY and CDR2 SYGVKD. The CDR3 runs to 15 residues. This CDR3 is CAISDTSRRNQPQHF.

This chain connects TRBV20-1 to TRBJ2-6. The CDR3 runs 14 residues. Germline V gives CDR1 DFQATT, CDR2 SNEGSKA (reference sequence). CDR3 in amino acids: CSATPSSGANVLTF.

The V gene is TRBV6-5, the J gene TRBJ1-2. The length of the CDR3 is 11 residues. Germline assignment: CDR1 MNHEY and CDR2 SVGAGI. CDR3 sequence reads: CASTDSKGYTF.

V usage is TRBV5-4 and J usage is TRBJ2-3; TCRdb names TRBD2, which stays unverified in the absence of DNA. The CDR3 covers 17 residues. The germline V gene has CDR1 SGHNT and CDR2 YYREEE (reference sequence). CDR3 protein: CASSSTPGLASTDTQYF.

The rearrangement uses TRBV5-1 and TRBJ2-3. This CDR3 is 16 amino acids long. Germline V gene data show CDR1 as SGHRS and CDR2 as YFSETQ. CDR3 residues: CASSTGPSSSTDTQYF.

V is TRBV6-5 and J is TRBJ2-1; TCRdb calls TRBD1, which cannot be checked without DNA. In germline, CDR1 is MNHEY, CDR2 SVGAGI. The CDR3 has 14 residues. This CDR3 reads CASSYGTGSNEQFF.

The CDR3 here is CSAALPGQGNGELFF. The rearrangement uses TRBV20-1 and TRBJ2-2; TCRdb's D gene call, TRBD1, goes unchecked for lack of DNA. CDR3 length: 15 residues. Germline CDR1 is DFQATT and CDR2 is SNEGSKA (reference sequence).

V usage is TRBV25-1 and J usage is TRBJ2-7; without DNA, the TCRdb call of TRBD1 cannot be checked. The V gene's germline CDR1 is MGHDK and CDR2 SYGVNS. The length of the CDR3 is 15 residues. CDR3 sequence: CASSLPGTGGSEQYF.

The chain carries TRBV7-8 and TRBJ1-1; absent DNA, TCRdb's TRBD1 call cannot be checked. CDR3 length: 16 residues. The V gene's germline CDR1 is SGHVS and CDR2 FQNEAQ. The CDR3 loop is CASSLGGGRGNTEAFF.

V usage is TRBV24-1 and J usage is TRBJ2-7. This CDR3 has 17 residues. Looked up from germline, CDR1 is KGHDR and CDR2 is SFDVKD. CDR3 residues: CATSDLHNPDTTYEQYF.

CDR3: CASSQGDSTKAFF. The chain uses TRBV3-1 and TRBJ1-1; without DNA, the TCRdb call of TRBD1 cannot be checked. The V gene's germline CDR1 is LGHDT and CDR2 YNNKEL (reference sequence). The CDR3 runs to 13 residues.

The chain combines TRBV5-1 with TRBJ2-1; the TCRdb D gene call, TRBD1, has no DNA to confirm it. Germline CDR1 and CDR2: SGHRS and YFSETQ. The CDR3 extends over 14 amino acids. The CDR3 spells CASSSTTGRNEQFF.

J is TRBJ1-5 and V is TRBV5-1. The CDR3 covers 14 residues. Germline V gene sequence: CDR1 SGHRS, CDR2 YFSETQ. The CDR3 is CASSLGSLGQPQHF.

The rearrangement joins TRBV30 to TRBJ2-4; the D call of TRBD1 rests on TCRdb alone, since no DNA is present to check it. Germline CDR1 and CDR2: GTSNPN and SVGIG (reference sequence). This CDR3 is built from 15 residues. The chain's CDR3 is CAGKGQDLAKNIQYF. Full variable domain (missing parts from reference TRBV30 and TRBJ2-4): SQTIHQWPATLVQPVGSPLSLECTVEGTSNPNLYWYRQAAGRGLQLLFYSVGIGQISSEVPQNLSASRPQDRQFILSSKKLLLSDSGFYLCAGKGQDLAKNIQYFGAGTRLSVL.

The chain uses TRBV9 and TRBJ1-5. CDR3 size: 15 residues. Looked up from germline, CDR1 is SGDLS and CDR2 is YYNGEE. The CDR3 loop reads CASSPRGDSNQPQHF.

This chain joins TRBV5-1 and TRBJ1-1. This CDR3 region has 12 residues. Germline V gene data show CDR1 as SGHRS and CDR2 as YFSETQ. The CDR3 reads CASSLNYAEAFF.

The chain joins TRBV28 to TRBJ2-7. Germline CDR1 is MDHEN and CDR2 is SYDVKM. The CDR3 is 14 amino acids. CDR3 amino acids: CASSLWEGSREQYF.

J is TRBJ2-7 and V is TRBV11-2; TCRdb proposes TRBD1, but this gene call is untestable without DNA. This CDR3 comprises 13 residues. In germline, CDR1 is SGHAT, CDR2 FQNNGV. The CDR3 reads CASSTRTLYEQYF.

The V and J genes are TRBV4-2 and TRBJ2-1; TCRdb names TRBD2, which stays unverified in the absence of DNA. The CDR3 loop spans 13 amino acids. Per the germline V gene, CDR1 is LGHNA and CDR2 is YNFKEQ. CDR3 sequence reads: CASSQELGPEQFF.